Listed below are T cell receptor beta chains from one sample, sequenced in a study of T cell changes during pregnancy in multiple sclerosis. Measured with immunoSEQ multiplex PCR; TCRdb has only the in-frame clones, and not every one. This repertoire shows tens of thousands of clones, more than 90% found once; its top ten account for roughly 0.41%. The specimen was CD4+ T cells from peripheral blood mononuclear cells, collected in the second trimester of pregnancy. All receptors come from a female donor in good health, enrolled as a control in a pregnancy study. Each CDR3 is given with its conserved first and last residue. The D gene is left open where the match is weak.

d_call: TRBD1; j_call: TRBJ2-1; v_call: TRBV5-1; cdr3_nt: TGCGCCAGCAGCTTGGAGGGGACAGAGATGGCTAGTGAGCAGTTCTTC; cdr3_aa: CASSLEGTEMASEQFF
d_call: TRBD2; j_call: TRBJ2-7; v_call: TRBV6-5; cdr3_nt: TGTGCCAGCAGTTACTCAGGCGCTAGCGGGTATTACGAGCAGTACTTC; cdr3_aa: CASSYSGASGYYEQYF
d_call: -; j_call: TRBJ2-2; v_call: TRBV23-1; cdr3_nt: TGCGCCAGCAGTCAATTTGCGGCAGGGGCCTACACCGGGGAGCTGTTTTTT; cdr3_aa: CASSQFAAGAYTGELFF
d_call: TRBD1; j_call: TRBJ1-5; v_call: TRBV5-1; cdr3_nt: TGCGCCAGCAGCTTGGGTGGGACAGGGGATCAGCCCCAGCATTTT; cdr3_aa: CASSLGGTGDQPQHF
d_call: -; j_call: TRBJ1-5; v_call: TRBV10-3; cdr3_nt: TGTGCCATCAGTACGGGGGACAATCAGCCCCAGCATTTT; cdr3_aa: CAISTGDNQPQHF
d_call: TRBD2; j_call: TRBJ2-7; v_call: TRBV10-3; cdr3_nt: TGTGCCAGCGGCCGGACTAGCGGCAAACTCTACGAGCAGTACTTC; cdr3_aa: CASGRTSGKLYEQYF
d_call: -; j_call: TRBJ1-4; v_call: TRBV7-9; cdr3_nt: TGTGCCAGCAGCTTAGATCGGGGTGTTCCGTTTTTT; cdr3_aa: CASSLDRGVPFF
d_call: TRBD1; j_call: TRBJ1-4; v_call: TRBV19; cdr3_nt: TGTGCCAGTCTCAGTCAGGGACAGCCCTTTCTTGGTGAAAAACTGTTTTTT; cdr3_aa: CASLSQGQPFLGEKLFF
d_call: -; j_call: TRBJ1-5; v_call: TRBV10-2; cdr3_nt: TGCGCCAGCGGGGGAGGGGTTGGTCAGCCCCAGCATTTT; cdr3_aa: CASGGGVGQPQHF
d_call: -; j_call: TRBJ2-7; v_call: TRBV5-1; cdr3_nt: TGCGCCAGCAGCCTGGGTGGGGGGGCGAGCTCCTACGAGCAGTACTTC; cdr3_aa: CASSLGGGASSYEQYF